The sequence of this T cell receptor (beta chain) was determined in a study of T-cell reconstitution after alpha-beta-depleted transplantation in children. Notes on this clonotype: Its antigen remains unknown.

The germline gives CDR1 MNHNS, CDR2 SASEGT. The CDR3 loop spans 15 amino acids. The junction had 5 bases not matched to a gene; V was cut back by 7 bases and J by 0 bases. Researchers prepared the TCRbeta library using unique molecular identifiers, the study reports. TCRdb re-analysed the PCR reads in MiXCR, keeping a single row per CDR3 protein. The table has about 980,000 distinct CDR3 sequences, about 29% seen once. Study-level results: The study traced high day-60 TCRbeta diversity in some patients to surviving recipient T cells and thymic progenitors.

The chain is built from TRBV6-1 and TRBJ1-5, with 8 bases matching TRBD1. The TCR originated in a boy under two years old who had a stem cell transplant for SCID, so the T cells may come from the graft donor. The sample here was PBMCs, mostly from graft donor cells, taken 360 days after TCRalphabeta/CD19-depleted stem cell transplant. CDR3 loop: CASKQGAYSNQPQHF. The CDR3 bases are TGTGCCAGCAAGCAGGGGGCTTATAGCAATCAGCCCCAGCATTTT.